A selection of T cell receptor beta chains follows, all from one sample in a study of blood T cells in healthy people across ages. TCRdb re-called the 5' RACE reads with MiXCR, one entry per CDR3 protein. The sample includes under 850,000 distinct CDR3 sequences, 35% to 40% of them seen just once. The sequenced sample was blood. The receptors stem from a man younger than 30 in good health. Both conserved end residues are part of each CDR3. D genes are given only for firm matches. Clone size, where shown, is once, few, many, or a class for clones that have expanded.

>TRBJ2-1|few|TRBD2|TRBV18
TGTGCCAGCTCACCCGTGCGGGGGGGCCACAATGAGCAGTTCTTC
CASSPVRGGHNEQFF
>TRBJ2-3|-|-|TRBV27
TGTGCCAGCAGTTTATACGGGCCAGCTTCAGATACGCAGTATTTT
CASSLYGPASDTQYF
>TRBJ2-7|few|TRBD1|TRBV7-9
TGTGCCAGCAGCACCCTGGACAGGGTTAACTCCTACGAGCAGTACTTC
CASSTLDRVNSYEQYF
>TRBJ2-5|few|TRBD1|TRBV5-1
TGCGCCAGCAGCTTGGGGGGGACAGTGTACCAAGAGACCCAGTACTTC
CASSLGGTVYQETQYF
>TRBJ2-1|-|-|TRBV10-3
TGTGCCATCCCCTACCGGTGGCTGCACTACAATGAGCAGTTCTTC
CAIPYRWLHYNEQFF
>TRBJ2-6|few|-|TRBV9
TGTGCCAGCAGCGGAAACACCAGGGACCGGGGCTCTGGGGCCAACGTCCTGACTTTC
CASSGNTRDRGSGANVLTF
>TRBJ2-2|few|-|TRBV20-1
TGCAGTGCTAGAATTTCGGGGGGCCCGACCGGGGAGCTGTTTTTT
CSARISGGPTGELFF
>TRBJ1-4|many|-|TRBV4-1
TGCGCCAGCAGCCCACCCCGAGGCAGGGGTGGCGAAAAACTGTTTTTT
CASSPPRGRGGEKLFF
>TRBJ1-6|-|TRBD1|TRBV12-3/TRBV12-4
TGTGCCAGCCGGACAGGGGCTGAATCACCCCTCCACTTT
CASRTGAESPLHF
>TRBJ1-2|many|-|TRBV12-3/TRBV12-4
TGTGCCAGCAGAATGACAGCTAACTATGGCTACACCTTC
CASRMTANYGYTF
>TRBJ2-5|few|-|TRBV27
TGTGCCAGCAGGCAGACTAGGGGATCAGAGACCCAGTACTTC
CASRQTRGSETQYF
>TRBJ2-5|-|-|TRBV20-1
TGCAATGCCCCCGGGGCAGCCCAAGAGACCCAGTACTTC
CNAPGAAQETQYF
>TRBJ1-4|few|-|TRBV5-1
TGCGCCAGCAGCCCGGACGGAACAGATGAAAAACTGTTTTTT
CASSPDGTDEKLFF
>TRBJ2-4|many|-|TRBV11-2
TGTGCCAGCACTGAAGGGACAAATCCAAACATTCAGTACTTC
CASTEGTNPNIQYF
>TRBJ2-3|few|-|TRBV18
TGTGCCAGCTCACCCACTTTCGGGGGCACAGATACGCAGTATTTT
CASSPTFGGTDTQYF
>TRBJ2-7|once|-|TRBV27
TGTGCCAGCCCAAGCAGGGCGCCCTACAATGAGCAGTACTTC
CASPSRAPYNEQYF
>TRBJ2-1|-|-|TRBV6-6
TGTGCCAGCAGTTACTCTACGGGGGCGACGTTCTTC
CASSYSTGATFF
>TRBJ1-2|-|-|TRBV20-1
TGCAGTGCCCCGGACGGTGACTATGGGGGCTACACCTTC
CSAPDGDYGGYTF
>TRBJ2-7|-|-|TRBV11-2
TGTGCCAGCAGCTTAGGGCGTTTGTACAATGAGCAGTACTTC
CASSLGRLYNEQYF
>TRBJ1-2|-|TRBD1|TRBV2
TGTGCCAGCAGTGAAGCTAGCGATGACAGGGAGTTCTATGGCTACACCTTC
CASSEASDDREFYGYTF
>TRBJ1-5|few|-|TRBV4-3
TGCGCCAGCAGCCAAGAGGGTCAGGAGGGTCAGCCCCAGCATTTT
CASSQEGQEGQPQHF
>TRBJ1-4|-|-|TRBV7-9
TGTGCCAGCAGCTCCCTCCTCGTGGCTAATGAAAAACTGTTTTTT
CASSSLLVANEKLFF
>TRBJ1-1|-|-|TRBV9
TGTGCCAGCAGCGTAGCGGGGTCTAATGAAGCTTTCTTT
CASSVAGSNEAFF
>TRBJ1-5|-|TRBD1|TRBV12-3/TRBV12-4
TGTGCCAGCAGTCCTGGACAGGGGGTAGGTCAGCCCCAGCATTTT
CASSPGQGVGQPQHF